This TCR beta chain is from a study of post-analysis software for immune sequencing data (dated by TCRdb to between 2015 and 2016). Regarding the study in general: The recorded disease courses included relapsing-remitting, secondary progressive and progressive-relapsing multiple sclerosis, and some patients had no subtype annotation. A subset of samples was prepared in parallel using single-end sample barcoding, then pooled and co-amplified after Illumina adapter ligation. The patient repertoires were set against about 10 previously published healthy control repertoires from donors whose ages ranged from roughly 6 to 27 years.

There are a few counts of this clonotype. Its antigen is unknown. There are no base qualities to consult, and no much larger clone falls within one base. V is cut back by 5 bases and J by 5 bases, with 14 bases in the junction unmatched. CDR1 and CDR2, looked up from the germline V gene, are SQVTM and ANQGSEA. Spanning cysteine to phenylalanine, the CDR3 consists of 15 amino acids. The entry retains the CDR3 DNA only, 45 bases that are in frame from base 1. General conclusions and limits of the study: Significantly lower normalized Chao1 diversity was found in multiple sclerosis patients than in controls, suggesting substantial peripheral T-cell clonal expansion. Direct clustering with F measure showed strong co-clustering of samples prepared in the same batch, prompting a batch-effect correction. The multiple sclerosis patient group was slightly younger than the control group. Roughly 5 TRBV segments, including TRBV5-6, TRBV5-1 and TRBV20-1, were significantly more frequent in patients than controls.

TCR beta repertoires were profiled from peripheral blood of approximately 13 young patients with multiple sclerosis to demonstrate the VDJtools post-analysis software. The patients with multiple sclerosis were children and adolescents between about 6 and 16 years of age. The library was made by PCR. The run used an Illumina HiSeq 2500. Unique molecular identifiers were incorporated into TCR beta cDNA libraries to reduce PCR and sequencing biases. Every 1 to 10 million input T cells yielded roughly 500,000 cDNA molecules, meaning each molecule approximated one T cell. The patient libraries were prepared and sequenced with the same protocol used for the earlier healthy control dataset. Within a given batch, samples were prepared together, multiplexed and sequenced on the same HiSeq lane. Per the source publication's procedure: MIGEC handled the raw barcoded reads, throwing out single-read molecular identifier groups before consensus assembly and CDR3 extraction. Clonotype tables were post-analysed with VDJtools, and diversity was normalized by down-sampling all datasets to the smallest sample size. In repertoire overlap clustering, CDR3 amino acid sequences, but not nucleotide sequences, were matched to correct batch-related cross-sample contamination. The public reads were reanalyzed by TCRdb: fastp trimming at Q25, MiXCR alignment, in-frame beta chains only. Each record represents a unique CDR3 protein, reported with the most common genes and DNA among its rows. It is TCRdb's table, rather than the study itself, that gives the V and J calls and clone size. The sample has hundreds of thousands of distinct CDR3 sequences on record, around 33% of them singletons. The ten largest make up roughly 13% of the sample.

The TCR was taken from a girl aged 5-17 years with multiple sclerosis. The sample taken for sequencing was blood. The rearrangement joined TRBV29-1 to TRBJ2-7; 8 middle bases align to TRBD1. At the DNA level, the sequence is TGCAGCGTTTCCCGTCCCGGGACAGGTAACAACGAGCAGTACTTC. It translates as CSVSRPGTGNNEQYF.